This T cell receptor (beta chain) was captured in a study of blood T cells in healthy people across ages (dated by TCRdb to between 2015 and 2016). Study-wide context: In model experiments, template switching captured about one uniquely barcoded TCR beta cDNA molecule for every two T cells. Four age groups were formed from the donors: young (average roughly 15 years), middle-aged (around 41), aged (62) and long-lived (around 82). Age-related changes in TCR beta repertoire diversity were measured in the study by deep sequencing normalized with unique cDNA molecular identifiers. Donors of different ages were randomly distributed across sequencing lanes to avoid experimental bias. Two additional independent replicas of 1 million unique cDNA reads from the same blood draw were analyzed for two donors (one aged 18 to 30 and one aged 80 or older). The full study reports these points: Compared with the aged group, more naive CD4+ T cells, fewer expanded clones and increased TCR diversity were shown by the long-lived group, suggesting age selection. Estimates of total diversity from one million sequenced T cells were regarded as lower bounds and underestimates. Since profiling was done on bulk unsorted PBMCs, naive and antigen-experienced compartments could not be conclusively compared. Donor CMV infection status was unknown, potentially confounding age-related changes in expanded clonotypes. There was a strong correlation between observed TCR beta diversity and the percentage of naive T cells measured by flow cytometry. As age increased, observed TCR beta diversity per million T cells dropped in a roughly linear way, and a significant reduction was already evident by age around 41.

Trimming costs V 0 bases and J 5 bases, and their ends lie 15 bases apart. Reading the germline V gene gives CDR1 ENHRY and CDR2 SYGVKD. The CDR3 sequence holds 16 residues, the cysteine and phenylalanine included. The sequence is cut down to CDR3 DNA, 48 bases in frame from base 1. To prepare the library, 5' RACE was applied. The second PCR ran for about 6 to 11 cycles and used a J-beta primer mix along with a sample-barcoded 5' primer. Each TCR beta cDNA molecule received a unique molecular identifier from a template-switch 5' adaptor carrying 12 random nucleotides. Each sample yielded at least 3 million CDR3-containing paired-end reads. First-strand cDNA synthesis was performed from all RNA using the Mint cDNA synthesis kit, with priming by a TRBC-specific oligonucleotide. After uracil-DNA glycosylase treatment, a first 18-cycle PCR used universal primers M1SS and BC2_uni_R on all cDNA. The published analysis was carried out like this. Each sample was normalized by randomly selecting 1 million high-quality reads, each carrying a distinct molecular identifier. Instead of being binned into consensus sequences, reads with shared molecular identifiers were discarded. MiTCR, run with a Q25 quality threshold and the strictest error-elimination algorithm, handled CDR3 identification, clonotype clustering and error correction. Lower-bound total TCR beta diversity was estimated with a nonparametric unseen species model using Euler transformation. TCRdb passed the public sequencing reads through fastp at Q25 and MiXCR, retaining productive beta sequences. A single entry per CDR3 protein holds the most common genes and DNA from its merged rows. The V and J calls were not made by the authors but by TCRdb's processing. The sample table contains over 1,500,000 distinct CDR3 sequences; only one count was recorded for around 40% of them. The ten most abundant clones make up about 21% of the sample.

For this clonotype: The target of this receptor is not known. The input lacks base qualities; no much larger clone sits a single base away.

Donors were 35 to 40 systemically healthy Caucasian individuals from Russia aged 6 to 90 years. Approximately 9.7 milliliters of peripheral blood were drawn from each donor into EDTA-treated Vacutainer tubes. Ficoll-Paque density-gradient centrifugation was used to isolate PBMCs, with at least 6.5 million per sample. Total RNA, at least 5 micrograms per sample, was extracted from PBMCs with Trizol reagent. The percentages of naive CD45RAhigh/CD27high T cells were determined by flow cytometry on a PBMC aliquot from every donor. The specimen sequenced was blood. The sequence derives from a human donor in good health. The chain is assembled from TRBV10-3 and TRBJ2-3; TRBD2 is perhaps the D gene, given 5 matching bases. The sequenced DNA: TGTGCCATCAGTGAGTCTCCGGGATCGGTCTTAGATACGCAGTATTTT. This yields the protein CAISESPGSVLDTQYF.